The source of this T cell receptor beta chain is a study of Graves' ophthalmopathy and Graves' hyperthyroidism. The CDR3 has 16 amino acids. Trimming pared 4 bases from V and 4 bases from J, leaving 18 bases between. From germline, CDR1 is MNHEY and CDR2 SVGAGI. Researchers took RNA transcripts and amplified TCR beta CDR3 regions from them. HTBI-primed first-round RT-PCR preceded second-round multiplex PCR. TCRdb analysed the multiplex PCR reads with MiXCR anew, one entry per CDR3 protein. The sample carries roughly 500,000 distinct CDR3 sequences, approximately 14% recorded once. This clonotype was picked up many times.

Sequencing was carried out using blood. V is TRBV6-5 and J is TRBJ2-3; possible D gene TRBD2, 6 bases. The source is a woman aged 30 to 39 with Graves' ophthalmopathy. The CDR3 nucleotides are TGTGCCAGCAGTTCCCGAGTGGGGGAGGAGCCAGATACGCAGTATTTT. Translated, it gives CASSSRVGEEPDTQYF.